This T cell receptor (beta chain) emerged from a study of shared clonotypes between healthy human individuals. V was trimmed by 5 bases and J by 5 bases, leaving 16 bases between them. The CDR3 contains 14 residues. From germline, CDR1 is ENHRY and CDR2 SYGVKD. TCRdb's copy holds only in-frame clones and misses some; the assay was immunoSEQ multiplex PCR. This sample has approximately 2.5 million clones; approximately 90% occur once, and the top ten carry under 0.15%. All participating donors were Caucasian adults from Nashville, Tennessee. Sequenced material: naive CD4+ T cells sorted from blood. The subset denotes: CD45RA+ positively selected. This chain links TRBV10-3 with TRBJ2-7, with D unresolved. The sequence was collected from a man aged 18 to 29 in good health. DNA of the CDR3: TGTGCCATCAGTAGGTCAGCAACAAACAACGAGCAGTACTTC. This encodes CAISRSATNNEQYF.